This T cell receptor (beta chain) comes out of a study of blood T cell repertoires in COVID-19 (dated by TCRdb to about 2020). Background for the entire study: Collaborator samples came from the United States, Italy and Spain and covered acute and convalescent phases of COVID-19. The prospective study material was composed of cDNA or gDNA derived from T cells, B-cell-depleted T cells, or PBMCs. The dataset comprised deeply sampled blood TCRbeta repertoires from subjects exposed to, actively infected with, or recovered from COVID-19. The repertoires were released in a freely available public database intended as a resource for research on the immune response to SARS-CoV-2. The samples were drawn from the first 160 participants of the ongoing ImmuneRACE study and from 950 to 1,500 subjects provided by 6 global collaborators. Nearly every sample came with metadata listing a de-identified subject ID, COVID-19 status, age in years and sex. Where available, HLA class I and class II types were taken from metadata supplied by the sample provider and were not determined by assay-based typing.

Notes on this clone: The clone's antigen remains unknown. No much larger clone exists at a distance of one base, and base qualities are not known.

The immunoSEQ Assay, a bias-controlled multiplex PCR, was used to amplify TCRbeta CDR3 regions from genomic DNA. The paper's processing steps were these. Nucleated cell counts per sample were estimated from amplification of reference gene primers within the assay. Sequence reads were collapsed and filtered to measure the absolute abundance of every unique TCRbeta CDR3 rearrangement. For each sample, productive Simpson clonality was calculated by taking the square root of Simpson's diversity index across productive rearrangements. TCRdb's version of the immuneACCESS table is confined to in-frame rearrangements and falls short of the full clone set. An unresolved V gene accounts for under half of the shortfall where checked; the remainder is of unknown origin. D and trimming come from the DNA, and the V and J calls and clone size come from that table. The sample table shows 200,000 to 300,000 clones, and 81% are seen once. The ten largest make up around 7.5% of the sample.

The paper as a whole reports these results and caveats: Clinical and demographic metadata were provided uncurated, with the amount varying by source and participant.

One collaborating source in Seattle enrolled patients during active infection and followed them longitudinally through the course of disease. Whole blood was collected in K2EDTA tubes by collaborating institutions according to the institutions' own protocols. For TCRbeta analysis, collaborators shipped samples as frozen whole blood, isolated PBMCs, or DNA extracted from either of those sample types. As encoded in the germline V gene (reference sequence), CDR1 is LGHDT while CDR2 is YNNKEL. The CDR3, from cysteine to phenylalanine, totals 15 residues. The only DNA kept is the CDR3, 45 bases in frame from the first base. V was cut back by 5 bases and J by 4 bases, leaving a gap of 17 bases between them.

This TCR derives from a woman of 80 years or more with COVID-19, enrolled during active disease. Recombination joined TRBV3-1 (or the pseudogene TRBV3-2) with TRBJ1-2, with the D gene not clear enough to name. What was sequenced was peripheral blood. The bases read TGTGCCAGCAGCGCCCGCCACAGAGAATCCTATGGCTACACCTTC. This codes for CASSARHRESYGYTF.